Below, 3 T cell receptor beta chains from the same sample are listed, as sequenced in a study of cytomegalovirus exposure and HLA in healthy donors. The PCR used 60 Vbeta and 13 Jbeta primers. Repertoires were generated with immunoSEQ multiplex PCR, while TCRdb's copy carries only in-frame clones and drops some. Seen here are about 240,000 clones, 70% to 90% observed once, and the top ten hold about 0.22%. Sequenced material: PBMCs. The source of these receptors is a girl aged 2 to 9 in good health and CMV-seronegative.

The chain is built from TRBV27 and TRBJ1-5; 7 positions agree with TRBD1. CDR3 length: 15 residues. With V trimmed by 4 bases and J by 0 bases, 3 bases remained unmatched. The germline V gene has CDR1 MNHEY and CDR2 SMNVEV (reference sequence). CDR3 sequence reads: CASSSTGNSNQPQHF. CDR3 DNA: TGTGCCAGCAGTTCGACAGGGAATAGCAATCAGCCCCAGCATTTT.

The J gene is TRBJ1-2, the V gene TRBV27, with 7 bases identical to TRBD1. The CDR3 extends over 14 amino acids. J was trimmed by 4 bases and V by 5 bases; bases with no gene match: 7. Germline V gives CDR1 MNHEY, CDR2 SMNVEV (reference sequence). The CDR3 here is CASSPQGQSYGYTF. Written as DNA, the CDR3 is TGTGCCAGCAGTCCTCAGGGACAGTCCTATGGCTACACCTTC.

The rearrangement joins TRBV11-2 to TRBJ1-1; no reliable D call. Trimming took 3 bases from V and 0 from J, leaving 8 bases between them. Germline values: CDR1 SGHAT, CDR2 FQNNGV. The CDR3 sequence is 14 residues long. CDR3 sequence: CASSFHSLNTEAFF. CDR3 nucleotide sequence: TGTGCCAGCAGCTTTCACAGTCTGAACACTGAAGCTTTCTTT.